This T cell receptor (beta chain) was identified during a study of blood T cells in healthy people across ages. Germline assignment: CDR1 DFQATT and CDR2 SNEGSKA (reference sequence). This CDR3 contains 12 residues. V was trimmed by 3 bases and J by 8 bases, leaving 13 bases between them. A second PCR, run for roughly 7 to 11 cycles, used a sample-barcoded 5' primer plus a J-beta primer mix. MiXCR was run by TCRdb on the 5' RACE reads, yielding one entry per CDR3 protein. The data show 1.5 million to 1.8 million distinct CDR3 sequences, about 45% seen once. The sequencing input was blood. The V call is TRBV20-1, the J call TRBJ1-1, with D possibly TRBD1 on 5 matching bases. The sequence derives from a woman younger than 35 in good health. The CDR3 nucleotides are TGCAGTGCTAGCAAAGGGGTGTTCGAAGCTTTCTTT. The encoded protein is CSASKGVFEAFF.